A selection of T cell receptor beta chains follows, all from one sample in a study of OX40 agonist ivuxolimab in advanced cancers. The assay was immunoSEQ multiplex PCR, and TCRdb's table has in-frame clones only and misses some. The sample lists roughly 48,000 clones; 65% to 90% were seen once. The sequences come from CD4+ or CD8+ T cells sorted from blood, collected in a trial of the OX40 agonist ivuxolimab. These receptors were collected from an adult with an advanced solid tumor such as melanoma, head and neck, liver or kidney cancer. The CDR3 runs from the conserved cysteine through the conserved F or W. A D gene is named only where the DNA matches it firmly. Clone size appears in some rows only: once, few, many, or a class for an expanded clone.

cdr3_length: 16
v_call: TRBV7-2
j_call: TRBJ2-7
clone_size: few
d_call: TRBD2
cdr3_nt: TGTGCCAGCTCCCAAACCGGGACTAGCGGGGGTTACGAGCAGTACTTC
cdr3_aa: CASSQTGTSGGYEQYF

cdr3_length: 18
v_call: TRBV9
j_call: TRBJ2-7
clone_size: few
d_call: TRBD2
cdr3_nt: TGTGCCAGCAGCTCAAAAACCGAGGGTAGCGGGGGTTTATACGAGCAGTACTTC
cdr3_aa: CASSSKTEGSGGLYEQYF

cdr3_length: 13
v_call: TRBV9
j_call: TRBJ2-4
clone_size: -
d_call: TRBD2
cdr3_nt: TGTGCCAGCAGCCCCGGGGGGGGGAACATTCAGTACTTC
cdr3_aa: CASSPGGGNIQYF

cdr3_length: 14
v_call: TRBV11-2
j_call: TRBJ2-7
clone_size: -
d_call: -
cdr3_nt: TGTGCCAGCAGGCCCTTAACTAGAGCCTACGAGCAGTACTTC
cdr3_aa: CASRPLTRAYEQYF

cdr3_length: 13
v_call: TRBV14
j_call: TRBJ1-2
clone_size: -
d_call: -
cdr3_nt: TGTGCCAGCAGCCTCGGGGCGAGGTATGGCTACACCTTC
cdr3_aa: CASSLGARYGYTF

cdr3_length: 17
v_call: TRBV12-5
j_call: TRBJ2-7
clone_size: -
d_call: -
cdr3_nt: TGTGCTAGTGGTTTGGTACGTCCAGGCCTAAGCTCCTACGAGCAGTACTTC
cdr3_aa: CASGLVRPGLSSYEQYF

cdr3_length: 15
v_call: TRBV4-3
j_call: TRBJ1-4
clone_size: -
d_call: TRBD1
cdr3_nt: TGCGCCAGCAGCCAAGCCGGGACAGCCGACGAAAAACTGTTTTTT
cdr3_aa: CASSQAGTADEKLFF

cdr3_length: 20
v_call: TRBV27
j_call: TRBJ2-7
clone_size: once
d_call: TRBD2
cdr3_nt: TGTGCCAGCAGTTTAAATCCCCGACTAGCGGGGGCCAACGAGGTCTACGAGCAGTACTTC
cdr3_aa: CASSLNPRLAGANEVYEQYF

cdr3_length: 15
v_call: TRBV7-2
j_call: TRBJ2-7
clone_size: -
d_call: TRBD2
cdr3_nt: TGTGCCAGCAGCTTAAAGGCCACTAGCGGGTACGAGCAGTACTTC
cdr3_aa: CASSLKATSGYEQYF

cdr3_length: 15
v_call: TRBV7-8
j_call: TRBJ1-6
clone_size: -
d_call: -
cdr3_nt: TGTGCCAGCAGCTTCTTACAGGGTGATAATTCACCCCTCCACTTT
cdr3_aa: CASSFLQGDNSPLHF

cdr3_length: 15
v_call: TRBV6-1
j_call: TRBJ2-2
clone_size: -
d_call: TRBD2
cdr3_nt: TGTGCCAGCAGTGAAAAGGCTAGCGGAGCCGGGGAGCTGTTTTTT
cdr3_aa: CASSEKASGAGELFF

cdr3_length: 15
v_call: TRBV6-5
j_call: TRBJ1-4
clone_size: -
d_call: -
cdr3_nt: TGTGCCAGCAGTCCGGGCCCCCAGACGGGTGAAAAACTGTTTTTT
cdr3_aa: CASSPGPQTGEKLFF

cdr3_length: 15
v_call: TRBV10-2
j_call: TRBJ2-7
clone_size: -
d_call: -
cdr3_nt: TGCGCCAGCAGTGCAGGACGGGCAGGGCAGAACGAGCAGTACTTC
cdr3_aa: CASSAGRAGQNEQYF

cdr3_length: 13
v_call: TRBV10-3
j_call: TRBJ2-3
clone_size: -
d_call: TRBD1
cdr3_nt: TGTGCCACCGGACAGGGTAAAGAGGATACGCAGTATTTT
cdr3_aa: CATGQGKEDTQYF

cdr3_length: 12
v_call: TRBV2
j_call: TRBJ1-2
clone_size: -
d_call: -
cdr3_nt: TGTGCCAGCAGTTTCCCCGGTTATGGCTACACCTTC
cdr3_aa: CASSFPGYGYTF

cdr3_length: 13
v_call: TRBV5-1
j_call: TRBJ1-1
clone_size: -
d_call: -
cdr3_nt: TGCGCCAGCAGCTTAGAGGTGAACACTGAAGCTTTCTTT
cdr3_aa: CASSLEVNTEAFF

cdr3_length: 15
v_call: TRBV10-3
j_call: TRBJ1-6
clone_size: -
d_call: -
cdr3_nt: TGTGCCATCAGTGACTACCCGGGCGGTAATTCACCCCTCCACTTT
cdr3_aa: CAISDYPGGNSPLHF

cdr3_length: 14
v_call: TRBV11-3
j_call: TRBJ1-6
clone_size: -
d_call: -
cdr3_nt: TGTGCCAGCAGCTTATGGCAAAGAGTGTCACCCCTCCACTTT
cdr3_aa: CASSLWQRVSPLHF

cdr3_length: 16
v_call: TRBV14
j_call: TRBJ2-3
clone_size: -
d_call: -
cdr3_nt: TGTGCCAGCAGCTACGCTATGCTTTCTAGCACAGATACGCAGTATTTT
cdr3_aa: CASSYAMLSSTDTQYF

cdr3_length: 13
v_call: TRBV4-2
j_call: TRBJ1-4
clone_size: medium-sized
d_call: -
cdr3_nt: TGTGCCAGCAGCCAAGGAAGTAATGAAAAACTGTTTTTT
cdr3_aa: CASSQGSNEKLFF

cdr3_length: 15
v_call: TRBV6-6
j_call: TRBJ1-6
clone_size: -
d_call: -
cdr3_nt: TGTGCCAGCAGTTCTCGACAGCGCCTTAATTCACCCCTCCACTTT
cdr3_aa: CASSSRQRLNSPLHF

cdr3_length: 15
v_call: TRBV25-1
j_call: TRBJ2-2
clone_size: medium-sized
d_call: -
cdr3_nt: TGTGCCAGCAGTGATGCGACAGGCTGGGCCGGGGAGCTGTTTTTT
cdr3_aa: CASSDATGWAGELFF

cdr3_length: 18
v_call: TRBV10-1
j_call: TRBJ1-3
clone_size: once
d_call: TRBD1
cdr3_nt: TGCGCCAGCAGTGAGCTACGACAGGGGAGCCTCTCTGGAAACACCATATATTTT
cdr3_aa: CASSELRQGSLSGNTIYF

cdr3_length: 13
v_call: TRBV27
j_call: TRBJ2-2
clone_size: once
d_call: -
cdr3_nt: TGTGCCAGCAGTTTTGGGGGGTCCGGGGAGCTGTTTTTT
cdr3_aa: CASSFGGSGELFF

cdr3_length: 20
v_call: TRBV21-1
j_call: TRBJ2-1
clone_size: once
d_call: -
cdr3_nt: TGTGCCAGCAGCAAAGAGGAGGGGACTAGCGGGAGGGCCTCTCCCAATGAGCAGTTCTTC
cdr3_aa: CASSKEEGTSGRASPNEQFF

cdr3_length: 12
v_call: TRBV7-1
j_call: TRBJ2-7
clone_size: -
d_call: -
cdr3_nt: TGTGCCAGCAGGGACAGTGCCTACGAGCAGTACTTC
cdr3_aa: CASRDSAYEQYF

cdr3_length: 16
v_call: TRBV10-1
j_call: TRBJ2-7
clone_size: -
d_call: TRBD2
cdr3_nt: TGCGCCAGCAGTGAGAAAATTGCGGGAGGGCCCCACGAGCAGTACTTC
cdr3_aa: CASSEKIAGGPHEQYF

cdr3_length: 17
v_call: TRBV10-3
j_call: TRBJ2-7
clone_size: -
d_call: -
cdr3_nt: TGTGCCATCAGTGAGTCGGGGGGCGGGGGTATCACCTACGAGCAGTACTTC
cdr3_aa: CAISESGGGGITYEQYF

cdr3_length: 15
v_call: TRBV6-5
j_call: TRBJ1-1
clone_size: -
d_call: -
cdr3_nt: TGTGCCAGCAAGTTAGATGGGGGATTTACCCTTGAAGCTTTCTTT
cdr3_aa: CASKLDGGFTLEAFF

cdr3_length: 14
v_call: TRBV5-4
j_call: TRBJ1-2
clone_size: once
d_call: TRBD1
cdr3_nt: TGTGCCAGCAGCAGGGACAGCGGACTAGATGGCTACACCTTC
cdr3_aa: CASSRDSGLDGYTF

cdr3_length: 13
v_call: TRBV29-1
j_call: TRBJ1-4
clone_size: -
d_call: -
cdr3_nt: TGCAGCGTTGAGGGGAATGGTAATGAAAAACTGTTTTTT
cdr3_aa: CSVEGNGNEKLFF

cdr3_length: 15
v_call: TRBV6-5
j_call: TRBJ2-7
clone_size: -
d_call: -
cdr3_nt: TGTGCCAGCAGTTTCCAGCGAAGGACGAACGACGAGCAGTACTTC
cdr3_aa: CASSFQRRTNDEQYF

cdr3_length: 13
v_call: TRBV18
j_call: TRBJ1-2
clone_size: -
d_call: -
cdr3_nt: TGTGCCAGCTTGGAAACAGGGTCGGGTGGCTACACCTTC
cdr3_aa: CASLETGSGGYTF

cdr3_length: 12
v_call: TRBV19
j_call: TRBJ2-7
clone_size: few
d_call: TRBD1
cdr3_nt: TGTGCCAGTTCAGACAGGGCCTACGAGCAGTACTTC
cdr3_aa: CASSDRAYEQYF

cdr3_length: 13
v_call: TRBV5-6
j_call: TRBJ2-2
clone_size: -
d_call: -
cdr3_nt: TGTGCCAGCAGGGTCCAGGGTACCGGGGAGCTGTTTTTT
cdr3_aa: CASRVQGTGELFF

cdr3_length: 20
v_call: TRBV15
j_call: TRBJ2-4
clone_size: -
d_call: -
cdr3_nt: TGTGCCACCAGCAGAGACCTCACCCTCACCCTGACCTTAGCCAAAAACATTCAGTACTTC
cdr3_aa: CATSRDLTLTLTLAKNIQYF

cdr3_length: 16
v_call: TRBV2
j_call: TRBJ1-1
clone_size: -
d_call: TRBD1
cdr3_nt: TGTGCCAGCAGTACTACCGGGACAGGGTTGGCCACTGAAGCTTTCTTT
cdr3_aa: CASSTTGTGLATEAFF

cdr3_length: 15
v_call: TRBV2
j_call: TRBJ2-3
clone_size: -
d_call: -
cdr3_nt: TGTGCCAGCAGTGAAGACGAACTTGGGGTGGATACGCAGTATTTT
cdr3_aa: CASSEDELGVDTQYF

cdr3_length: 14
v_call: TRBV11-1
j_call: TRBJ1-1
clone_size: few
d_call: -
cdr3_nt: TGTGCCAGCAGCCGCAGAGCCACGAACACTGAAGCTTTCTTT
cdr3_aa: CASSRRATNTEAFF

cdr3_length: 15
v_call: TRBV9
j_call: TRBJ2-1
clone_size: -
d_call: TRBD2
cdr3_nt: TGTGCCAGCAGCGTAGAGAGCGGGGGGGTGAGTGAGCAGTTCTTC
cdr3_aa: CASSVESGGVSEQFF

cdr3_length: 14
v_call: TRBV6-6
j_call: TRBJ2-2
clone_size: -
d_call: -
cdr3_nt: TGTGCCAGCAGACGACTAGCGAACACCGGGGAGCTGTTTTTT
cdr3_aa: CASRRLANTGELFF

cdr3_length: 14
v_call: TRBV9
j_call: TRBJ1-1
clone_size: -
d_call: -
cdr3_nt: TGTGCCAGCAGCGTAGGCCCGGGGAACACTGAAGCTTTCTTT
cdr3_aa: CASSVGPGNTEAFF

cdr3_length: 13
v_call: TRBV10-3
j_call: TRBJ1-2
clone_size: -
d_call: -
cdr3_nt: TGTGCCACCGTGTCGGAAACTAACTATGGCTACACCTTC
cdr3_aa: CATVSETNYGYTF

cdr3_length: 13
v_call: TRBV2
j_call: TRBJ2-1
clone_size: -
d_call: -
cdr3_nt: TGTGCCAGCAACGACCCAAGGAACAATGAGCAGTTCTTC
cdr3_aa: CASNDPRNNEQFF

cdr3_length: 13
v_call: TRBV30
j_call: TRBJ1-1
clone_size: -
d_call: TRBD1
cdr3_nt: TGTGCCTTCCGGGACAGGGGGTCCTTTGAAGCTTTCTTT
cdr3_aa: CAFRDRGSFEAFF

cdr3_length: 13
v_call: TRBV10-1
j_call: TRBJ2-3
clone_size: -
d_call: -
cdr3_nt: TGCGCCAGCAGCCCACAATACCAGGGAGCGCAGTATTTT
cdr3_aa: CASSPQYQGAQYF

cdr3_length: 14
v_call: TRBV13
j_call: TRBJ2-3
clone_size: -
d_call: TRBD2
cdr3_nt: TGTGCCAGCAGCGCCGGGGGGGTGACAGATACGCAGTATTTT
cdr3_aa: CASSAGGVTDTQYF

cdr3_length: 15
v_call: TRBV4-3
j_call: TRBJ1-4
clone_size: -
d_call: -
cdr3_nt: TGCGCCAGCAGCCAAAGAGGGGAAGGCGATGAAAAACTGTTTTTT
cdr3_aa: CASSQRGEGDEKLFF

cdr3_length: 17
v_call: TRBV10-3
j_call: TRBJ1-5
clone_size: -
d_call: TRBD1
cdr3_nt: TGTGCCATCAGTGAGTCGACAGGGGCCGCCAACAATCAGCCCCAGCATTTT
cdr3_aa: CAISESTGAANNQPQHF

cdr3_length: 13
v_call: TRBV4-2
j_call: TRBJ1-4
clone_size: -
d_call: -
cdr3_nt: TGTGCCAGCAGTCTGGGGGGGGCTGAAAAACTGTTTTTT
cdr3_aa: CASSLGGAEKLFF

cdr3_length: 17
v_call: TRBV5-6
j_call: TRBJ2-1
clone_size: -
d_call: TRBD2
cdr3_nt: TGTGCCAGCAGCCGTGGGGCGGGATTAGCGGGAGCGAATGAGCAGTTCTTC
cdr3_aa: CASSRGAGLAGANEQFF

cdr3_length: 13
v_call: TRBV6-5
j_call: TRBJ1-3
clone_size: -
d_call: -
cdr3_nt: TGTGCCAGCAGACCCGGCGGGGAGCGATCCATATATTTT
cdr3_aa: CASRPGGERSIYF

cdr3_length: 14
v_call: TRBV6-5
j_call: TRBJ1-5
clone_size: -
d_call: -
cdr3_nt: TGTGCCAGCCAACGGGTAGGGAACAATCAGCCCCAGCATTTT
cdr3_aa: CASQRVGNNQPQHF

cdr3_length: 13
v_call: TRBV15
j_call: TRBJ2-3
clone_size: -
d_call: -
cdr3_nt: TGTGCCACCAGCAGAGATCCGGAAGATACGCAGTATTTT
cdr3_aa: CATSRDPEDTQYF